Presented here are 18 T cell receptor beta chains from one specimen sequenced in a study of T cells in Graves' hyperthyroidism and ophthalmopathy. Amplification yielded TCR beta CDR3 regions, with RNA transcripts as the source. The HTBI primer set served for first-round RT-PCR of the TCR CDR3. MiXCR, applied by TCRdb to the multiplex PCR reads, yields one record per CDR3 protein. The table includes roughly 500,000 distinct CDR3 sequences, around 42% detected once. Input material: peripheral blood or thyroid tissue (not recorded which). These receptors all stem from an adult woman with Graves' disease, either hyperthyroidism or ophthalmopathy (not recorded which).

The V gene is TRBV25-1, the J gene TRBJ1-2; D may be TRBD1 (6 bases). Germline V gene sequence: CDR1 MGHDK, CDR2 SYGVNS. The CDR3 covers 13 residues. Here the CDR3 reads CARDRWGRDGYTF. The CDR3 DNA sequence: TGTGCTAGAGATCGGTGGGGGCGAGATGGCTACACCTTC.

V usage is TRBV28 and J usage is TRBJ1-2; TRBD1 matches at 10 bases. The V and J ends lost 6 bases and 11 bases, in that order; junction bases with no gene match: 15. The CDR3 length is 15 residues. Germline loops: CDR1 MDHEN, CDR2 SYDVKM. The CDR3 bases are TGTGCCAGCAGACCGGGACAGGGGACGCTTCTTGGGTACACCTTC. Its translation: CASRPGQGTLLGYTF.

The chain joins TRBV7-9 to TRBJ2-2; tentative D call: TRBD2 (6 bases). Germline V gene sequence: CDR1 SEHNR, CDR2 FQNEAQ (reference sequence). V was cut by 5 bases and J by 2 bases, with 12 bases left in between. This CDR3 spans 15 amino acids. CDR3 sequence: CASSPRDFNTGELFF. DNA of the CDR3: TGTGCCAGCAGCCCGAGGGACTTTAACACCGGGGAGCTGTTTTTT.

This clonotype was seen repeatedly, ten times or more. The rearrangement links TRBV2 to TRBJ2-7, with a tentative D call TRBD2 (5 bases). The CDR3 length is 17 residues. Germline CDR1 is SNHLY and CDR2 is FYNNEI. V was clipped by 8 bases and J by 3 bases, with 26 bases between them. In nucleotides, the CDR3 is TGTGCCAGCCAACCGGATTCGGGGTTATCCTCAGTCTACGAGCAGTACTTC. It codes for CASQPDSGLSSVYEQYF. Full variable domain (remainder filled in from reference TRBV2 and TRBJ2-7): EPEVTQTPSHQVTQMGQEVILRCVPISNHLYFYWYRQILGQKVEFLVSFYNNEISEKSEIFDDQFSVERPDGSNFTLKIRSTKLEDSAMYFCASQPDSGLSSVYEQYFGPGTRLTVT.

The rearrangement links TRBV2 to TRBJ1-2; D is unclear. From germline, CDR1 is SNHLY and CDR2 FYNNEI. The CDR3 has 11 amino acids. CDR3 nucleotide sequence: TGTGCTAGTCCGGTTAACTATGGCTACACCTTC. It encodes CASPVNYGYTF.

A few counts support this clonotype. One base away lies a much larger clone, so this may be a sequencing read error. The chain is built from TRBV19 and TRBJ1-1; D might be TRBD1 (6 bases). The CDR3 contains 14 residues. The germline gives CDR1 LNHDA, CDR2 SQIVND (reference sequence). The V gene lost 5 bases and the J gene lost 4 bases, with 14 bases spanning the gap. This CDR3 reads CASSSYREATEAFF. DNA of the CDR3: TGTGCCAGTAGTTCCTACAGGGAGGCCACTGAAGCTTTCTTT.

The chain couples TRBV5-1 to TRBJ1-4; possible D gene TRBD1, 5 bases. Trimming left V 1 base short and J 7 bases short, with 14 bases between. Germline loops: CDR1 SGHRS, CDR2 YFSETQ. The CDR3 runs 15 residues. CDR3 in DNA: TGCGCCAGCAGCTTGAACACCCGCGGGGGTGAAAAACTGTTTTTT. It translates to CASSLNTRGGEKLFF.

The rearrangement links TRBV2 to TRBJ2-2; D assignment may be TRBD1 or TRBD2 (5 bases each). Germline CDR1 reads SNHLY; CDR2 reads FYNNEI. The CDR3 consists of 15 residues. V gave up 9 bases and J gave up 4 bases, with 18 bases separating them. The CDR3: CASSPEGGGTGELFF. The CDR3 nucleotides read TGTGCCAGTAGTCCAGAGGGTGGGGGCACCGGGGAGCTGTTTTTT.

This chain joins TRBV7-9 and TRBJ1-4; TRBD1 agrees at 10 bases. Losses at the gene ends were 5 bases for V and 6 bases for J; bases not matched to a gene: 12. Germline-derived CDR1 and CDR2 are SEHNR and FQNEAQ (reference sequence). The CDR3 sequence is 17 residues long. CDR3 loop: CASSTGPGTGVYEKLFF. The CDR3 DNA is TGTGCCAGCAGCACCGGTCCCGGGACAGGGGTGTATGAAAAACTGTTTTTT. The full variable domain, its missing parts supplied by reference TRBV7-9 and TRBJ1-4, is DTGVSQNPRHKITKRGQNVTFRCDPISEHNRLYWYRQTLGQGPEFLTYFQNEAQLEKSRLLSDRFSAERPKGSFSTLEIQRTEQGDSAMYLCASSTGPGTGVYEKLFFGSGTQLSVL.

In this sample, this clonotype turned up many times. This chain links TRBV5-8 with TRBJ2-7; perhaps TRBD2 as D (5 bases). V lost 4 bases to trimming and J lost 0 bases, with 11 bases between them. Germline CDR1 SGHTS, CDR2 YDEGEE. The CDR3 has 14 residues. In DNA form, the CDR3 reads TGTGCCAGCAGCCCTTCCGGGAACTCCTACGAGCAGTACTTC. Protein product: CASSPSGNSYEQYF.

This chain joins TRBV10-3 and TRBJ1-2; no clear D. Trimming shortened V by 5 bases and J by 2 bases, and 9 bases separated the two germline ends. Germline CDR1 is ENHRY and CDR2 is SYGVKD. This CDR3 has 13 amino acids. DNA for the CDR3: TGTGCCATCAGTCCTGGAGGGAACTATGGCTACACCTTC. The encoded protein is CAISPGGNYGYTF.

This CDR3 reads CSVDLWQGGSGTGELFF. The CDR3 bases are TGCAGCGTAGACCTCTGGCAGGGCGGATCAGGCACCGGGGAGCTGTTTTTT. The chain uses TRBV29-1 and TRBJ2-2, with D possibly matching TRBD1 (5 bases). CDR1 is SQVTM, CDR2 ANQGSEA, per germline. The CDR3 totals 17 residues. Trimming stripped 6 bases from V and 4 bases from J, with 24 bases between.

The V and J genes are TRBV7-7 and TRBJ2-3; tentatively, D is TRBD1 or TRBD2 (5 bases each). Per the germline V gene, CDR1 is SSHAT and CDR2 is FNYEAQ (reference sequence). V shed 5 bases and J shed 0 bases, with 12 bases lying between them. The CDR3 contains 15 residues. Written as DNA, the CDR3 is TGTGCCAGCAGCGTGCAGGGAGAGAGCACAGATACGCAGTATTTT. Protein sequence: CASSVQGESTDTQYF.

This clonotype was seen repeatedly, ten times or more. The chain is built from TRBV20-1 and TRBJ2-2; D not resolved. Trimming cost V 0 bases and J 5 bases, with 4 bases left between them. The CDR3 sequence is 12 residues long. The germline gives CDR1 DFQATT, CDR2 SNEGSKA (reference sequence). DNA for the CDR3: TGCAGTGCTAGAGATCTAACCGGGGAGCTGTTTTTT. It is translated as CSARDLTGELFF.

This sequence joins TRBV5-1 and TRBJ2-7; 7 bases fit TRBD1. Germline V gives CDR1 SGHRS, CDR2 YFSETQ. The CDR3 sequence is 17 residues long. The V and J ends lost 0 bases and 7 bases, in that order; junction bases with no gene match: 16. In DNA, the CDR3 is TGCGCCAGCAGCTTGGTGGCCACTGGGACAGAATCCAGTGAGCAGTACTTC. This sequence encodes CASSLVATGTESSEQYF.

This clonotype has at least ten counts. The chain joins TRBV7-2 to TRBJ1-6, with 8 bases aligning to TRBD1. Unmatched junction bases numbered 10, after V lost 5 bases and J lost 10 bases. The CDR3 is made up of 15 amino acids. CDR1 is SGHTA and CDR2 is FQGNSA in the germline V gene. The CDR3 bases are TGTGCCAGCAGCCCGCACAGGGGGAGGATCTCACCCCTCCACTTT. Amino acids: CASSPHRGRISPLHF.

This clonotype was seen repeatedly, ten times or more. The rearrangement joins TRBV15 to TRBJ1-3; no firm D call. The CDR3 spans 14 residues. Germline CDR1 is LNHNV and CDR2 is YYDKDF (reference sequence). V was pared by 6 bases and J by 0 bases, with 9 bases between. The CDR3 DNA reads as TGTGCCACCAGGACCCCTGCCTCTGGAAACACCATATATTTT. Translating gives CATRTPASGNTIYF.

The rearrangement links TRBV10-3 to TRBJ2-7, with D hard to call. V lost 0 bases, J lost 3 bases, and 6 bases lay in between. The CDR3 spans 13 residues. The V gene's germline CDR1 is ENHRY and CDR2 SYGVKD. The CDR3 sequence is CAISESDRYEQYF. The CDR3, as DNA: TGTGCCATCAGTGAGTCGGACCGCTACGAGCAGTACTTC.